These 20 T cell receptor beta chains were sequenced from one sample in a study of blood T cell repertoires in COVID-19. Using immunoSEQ multiplex PCR, the repertoire was profiled, and TCRdb retains in-frame clones only, with some absent. The table lists around 220,000 clones, 88% of them singletons. The sequencing sample was made of peripheral blood. These receptor sequences come from a man aged 18 to 35 with active or convalescent COVID-19.

V gene TRBV18 combines with J gene TRBJ2-7, with D possibly TRBD1 on 6 matching bases. The V end lost 2 bases, the J end lost 3 bases, and 11 bases lay between the germline ends. This CDR3 region has 14 residues. Germline V lookup: CDR1 KGHSH, CDR2 LQKENI. The CDR3: CASSPGTRGYEQYF. The CDR3 nucleotides are TGTGCCAGCTCACCAGGTACCAGGGGCTACGAGCAGTACTTC.

J is TRBJ2-1 and V is TRBV7-2, with 8 positions matching TRBD2. Germline V CDR1 and CDR2: SGHTA, FQGNSA. CDR3 length: 18 residues. V lost 5 bases and J lost 0; bases outside the gene matches: 12. CDR3 sequence (DNA): TGTGCCAGCAGCCGCCGGGGGGGGACAACGAGCTCCTACAATGAGCAGTTCTTC. Amino acid sequence: CASSRRGGTTSSYNEQFF.

V is TRBV25-1 and J is TRBJ1-1, with D hard to call. V was pared by 7 bases and J by 4 bases, with 19 bases between. This CDR3 region has 15 residues. Per germline, CDR1 MGHDK and CDR2 SYGVNS. The chain's CDR3 is CASTKFGEAATEAFF. As DNA, the CDR3 is TGTGCCAGCACCAAATTCGGGGAGGCTGCCACTGAAGCTTTCTTT.

The rearrangement joins TRBV5-1 to TRBJ2-7, with 8 bases aligning to TRBD2. The CDR3 is 15 residues long. Germline V gene data show CDR1 as SGHRS and CDR2 as YFSETQ. The V segment lost 3 bases and the J segment 6 bases; nucleotides outside the gene matches: 11. The CDR3: CASSSQVAGGGEQYF. CDR3 coding DNA: TGCGCCAGCAGCTCCCAAGTGGCGGGAGGAGGCGAGCAGTACTTC.

The J gene is TRBJ2-7, the V gene TRBV24-1, with 8 bases lining up with TRBD1. Germline CDR1 and CDR2: KGHDR and SFDVKD. Trimming at V came to 7 bases and at J to 3 bases, leaving 7 bases not matched to a gene. The CDR3 covers 14 residues. The CDR3 region is CATRPIDRGYEQYF. The CDR3 DNA sequence: TGTGCCACCAGGCCGATCGACAGGGGCTACGAGCAGTACTTC.

About this clone itself: The sample has other DNA sequences that encode this CDR3 too. The genes are TRBV5-1 and TRBJ1-1, with D perhaps matching TRBD1 (5 bases). Germline V gene data show CDR1 as SGHRS and CDR2 as YFSETQ. Trimming cost V 0 bases and J 5 bases, with 11 bases left between them. This CDR3 comprises 14 residues. The CDR3 DNA reads TGCGCCAGCAGCTTGGACGGTGGGGGGACTGAAGCTTTCTTT. Its translation: CASSLDGGGTEAFF.

The CDR3: CASSLGPLGAEAFF. In DNA, the CDR3 is TGTGCCAGCAGCTTAGGGCCTCTCGGGGCTGAAGCTTTCTTT. The chain couples TRBV13 to TRBJ1-1; D remains unclear. The V gene's germline CDR1 is PRHDT and CDR2 FYEKMQ (reference sequence). CDR3 length: 14 residues. Trimming took 0 bases from V and 6 from J, leaving 11 bases between them.

The chain has TRBV7-3 and TRBJ2-1; possibly TRBD2 for D (7 bases). V gave up 6 bases and J gave up 4 bases, with 13 bases separating them. The germline CDR1 and CDR2 sequences are SGHTA and FQGTGA. The CDR3 loop spans 14 amino acids. The CDR3 DNA reads as TGTGCCAGCAGTGTACAGGGACTATACAATGAGCAGTTCTTC. This sequence encodes CASSVQGLYNEQFF.

The chain has TRBV20-1 and TRBJ1-4, with D uncertain. V was shortened by 3 bases and J by 8 bases, with 19 bases between the two germline ends. This CDR3 is 15 amino acids long. Germline V gives CDR1 DFQATT, CDR2 SNEGSKA (reference sequence). The CDR3 protein is CSASGLRGGYEKLFF. CDR3 nucleotide sequence: TGCAGTGCTAGTGGCCTGCGAGGAGGGTACGAAAAACTGTTTTTT.

The V call is TRBV6-5, the J call TRBJ1-2, with D uncertain. Germline lookup yields CDR1 MNHEY and CDR2 SVGAGI. The ends were cut back, 7 bases at V and 1 base at J, with 7 bases in the middle. The CDR3 is made up of 12 amino acids. In DNA form, the CDR3 reads TGTGCCAGCACCAGGTTTAACTATGGCTACACCTTC. Translation: CASTRFNYGYTF.

This clone turned up a few times. The chain employs TRBV7-9 and TRBJ2-3; 15 bases agree with TRBD2. The germline CDR1 and CDR2 sequences are SEHNR and FQNEAQ (reference sequence). V lost 4 bases to trimming and J lost 4 bases; unmatched junction nucleotides: 9. The CDR3 runs to 18 residues. CDR3 DNA sequence: TGTGCCAGCAGCTCAACCCGGACTAGCGGGAGGGCCGCAGATACGCAGTATTTT. Its protein is CASSSTRTSGRAADTQYF.

This clone has a handful of counts. The CDR3 is CASSLTLAGGTNYEQYF. CDR3 nucleotide sequence: TGTGCCAGCAGCTTAACCCTAGCGGGAGGGACCAACTACGAGCAGTACTTC. V and J are TRBV11-2 and TRBJ2-7; 12 nucleotides align to TRBD2. V dropped 2 bases and J dropped 3; count of bases not matched to a gene: 8. CDR3 size: 17 residues. Germline V gene data show CDR1 as SGHAT and CDR2 as FQNNGV.

This clone has more than one count but fewer than ten. This chain joins TRBV5-1 and TRBJ1-2; 10 bases agree with TRBD1. The germline CDR1 and CDR2 sequences are SGHRS and YFSETQ. The junction had 9 bases not matched to a gene; V was cut back by 7 bases and J by 3 bases. The CDR3 sequence is 15 residues long. The CDR3: CASRKPGQGYYGYTF. The CDR3 nucleotides read TGCGCCAGCCGTAAGCCGGGACAGGGGTACTATGGCTACACCTTC.

J is TRBJ2-2 and V is TRBV6-2 or TRBV6-3; TRBD2 matches at 10 bases. The junction had 10 bases not matched to a gene; V was cut back by 3 bases and J by 6 bases. This CDR3 has 17 amino acids. The V gene's germline CDR1 is MNHEY and CDR2 SVGEGT. In DNA, the CDR3 is TGTGCCAGCAGTTATAATCGGCTAGCGGGAGCAGCCGGGGAGCTGTTTTTT. Its protein product is CASSYNRLAGAAGELFF.

This rearrangement joins TRBV2 to TRBJ1-5; 9 nucleotides agree with TRBD1. The CDR3 totals 14 residues. V was pared by 6 bases and J by 5 bases, with 5 bases of the junction left unmatched. The germline CDR1 and CDR2 sequences are SNHLY and FYNNEI. CDR3 in DNA: TGTGCCAGCAGGGTCTGGGACAGGGATCAGCCCCAGCATTTT. Translating it yields CASRVWDRDQPQHF.

The rearrangement links TRBV6-5 to TRBJ1-5; 9 nucleotides line up with TRBD1. Germline CDR1 and CDR2: MNHEY and SVGAGI. The CDR3 is 13 amino acids. The V segment lost 8 bases and the J segment 6 bases; nucleotides outside the gene matches: 5. CDR3 in amino acids: CASGQGKGQPQHF. DNA for the CDR3: TGTGCCAGCGGACAGGGGAAAGGTCAGCCCCAGCATTTT.

The rearrangement joins TRBV11-1 to TRBJ2-7; 10 bases map to TRBD2. The ends lost 5 bases at V and 0 bases at J; junction bases unmatched: 7. CDR3 size: 16 residues. Germline CDR1 reads SGHAT; CDR2 reads FQDESV (reference sequence). CDR3 residues: CASSPRLAGSSYEQYF. As DNA, the CDR3 is TGTGCCAGCAGCCCCCGACTAGCGGGCAGCTCCTACGAGCAGTACTTC.

This clone has only a few counts. The V and J genes are TRBV28 and TRBJ2-7, with 15 bases that match TRBD2. After removal of 6 bases from V and 3 bases from J, the junction contained 12 bases not matched to a gene. The CDR3 is 18 residues long. CDR1 and CDR2 from the germline V gene are MDHEN and SYDVKM. CDR3 amino acids: CASSQGLAGGPAGYEQYF. As DNA, the CDR3 is TGTGCCAGCAGCCAAGGACTAGCGGGAGGGCCTGCGGGCTACGAGCAGTACTTC.

This sequence joins TRBV30 and TRBJ1-5; D gene ambiguous. The CDR3 sequence is 15 residues long. V lost 0 bases, J lost 3 bases, and 12 bases lay in between. CDR1 and CDR2 (germline): GTSNPN, SVGIG (reference sequence). CDR3 protein: CAWSVGGNTNQPQHF. The CDR3 DNA follows: TGTGCCTGGAGTGTGGGCGGGAACACCAATCAGCCCCAGCATTTT.

CDR3 sequence (DNA): TGTGCCAGCAGCGTATCAGGGGATTCACCCCTCCACTTT. Protein: CASSVSGDSPLHF. This chain joins TRBV9 and TRBJ1-6; a weak D match, TRBD1 (6 bases). V was trimmed by 1 base and J by 8 bases, leaving 7 bases between them. Germline loops: CDR1 SGDLS, CDR2 YYNGEE. This CDR3 comprises 13 residues.